A single sample is the source of the 7 T cell receptor beta chains below, sequenced in a study of blood T cell repertoires in COVID-19. Only in-frame clones appear in the TCRdb table, and some are missing; sequencing was by immunoSEQ multiplex PCR. The sample contains fewer than 350,000 clones, approximately 86% of which appear only once. Source material: peripheral blood. The receptor source for this set is a man between 18 and 29 years old with active or convalescent COVID-19.

The chain links TRBV6-5 to TRBJ2-7, with 8 bases aligning to TRBD1. The J segment lost 2 bases and the V segment lost 2 bases, leaving 5 bases of the junction unmatched. Looked up from germline, CDR1 is MNHEY and CDR2 is SVGAGI. The CDR3 covers 15 residues. CDR3 region: CASSYAGTGPYEQYF. CDR3 coding DNA: TGTGCCAGCAGTTACGCCGGGACAGGCCCCTACGAGCAGTACTTC.

The rearrangement uses TRBV10-3 and TRBJ1-1; D gene uncertain. The CDR3 sequence is 12 residues long. V dropped 6 bases and J dropped 1 base, with 6 bases sitting between them. Germline V gene lookup returns CDR1 ENHRY and CDR2 SYGVKD. CDR3 bases: TGTGCCATCAGAACACAGAACACTGAAGCTTTCTTT. Protein sequence: CAIRTQNTEAFF.

The chain has TRBV27 and TRBJ1-2; TRBD1 agrees at 8 bases. CDR1 and CDR2 (germline): MNHEY, SMNVEV (reference sequence). The ends lost 6 bases at V and 1 base at J; junction bases unmatched: 7. This CDR3 has 15 residues. CDR3: CASRIRGQGNYGYTF. The CDR3 nucleotides read TGTGCCAGCAGAATCCGTGGACAGGGTAACTATGGCTACACCTTC.

This clone occurred once. The chain links TRBV4-1 to TRBJ2-7; D is perhaps TRBD1 (6 bases). Trimming pared 0 bases from V and 6 bases from J, leaving 15 bases between. The CDR3 consists of 15 residues. Germline V gene lookup returns CDR1 MGHRA and CDR2 YSYEKL. CDR3 in amino acids: CASSQDGTSSSEQYF. CDR3 nucleotides: TGCGCCAGCAGCCAAGATGGGACATCTTCTTCCGAGCAGTACTTC.

The V gene is TRBV7-9, the J gene TRBJ2-1; TRBD1 is a possible D gene (5 bases). The germline V gene has CDR1 SEHNR and CDR2 FQNEAQ (reference sequence). CDR3 length: 14 residues. The germline V and J ends were trimmed by 1 base and 9 bases, with 13 bases remaining between them. CDR3 bases: TGTGCCAGCAGCTTAGTTAACAGACAGCGTGAGCAGTTCTTC. Translated, it gives CASSLVNRQREQFF. The variable domain in full, completed from reference TRBV7-9 and TRBJ2-1, reads DTGVSQNPRHKITKRGQNVTFRCDPISEHNRLYWYRQTLGQGPEFLTYFQNEAQLEKSRLLSDRFSAERPKGSFSTLEIQRTEQGDSAMYLCASSLVNRQREQFFGPGTRLTVL.

The V call is TRBV18, the J call TRBJ2-7; D remains ambiguous. Trimming took off 0 bases at V and 1 base at J, with 7 bases between the two ends. The CDR3 contains 14 residues. Germline-derived CDR1 and CDR2 are KGHSH and LQKENI. The CDR3 region has the DNA TGTGCCAGCTCACCACCGAGCCTTTCCTACGAGCAGTACTTC. Translating gives CASSPPSLSYEQYF.

This clone was counted between two and nine times. The chain couples TRBV5-5 to TRBJ1-5, with D possibly TRBD1 on 6 matching bases. V was pared by 6 bases and J by 4 bases, with 11 bases between. Per the germline V gene, CDR1 is SGHKS and CDR2 is YYEKEE (reference sequence). CDR3 length: 13 residues. The CDR3 DNA is TGTGCCAGCAACCAGGGGCCGAATCAGCCCCAGCATTTT. Encoded protein: CASNQGPNQPQHF.